The 20 T cell receptor beta chains listed next were all sequenced from one sample in a study of cytomegalovirus exposure and HLA in healthy donors. Vbeta (60) and Jbeta (13) primers were used in the PCR. The method was immunoSEQ multiplex PCR; TCRdb's version includes in-frame clones alone and lacks a portion of them. The sample lists about 120,000 clones, roughly 85% seen once, with 3.6% in the top ten. Material for sequencing was PBMCs. These receptors originate from a woman aged 40 to 50 in good health and CMV-seropositive.

The CDR3 DNA reads as TGCGCCAGCAGCTCAACACGGAGGGGTGAAAAACTGTTTTTT. Amino acid sequence: CASSSTRRGEKLFF. The chain recombines TRBV5-1 with TRBJ1-4; D is perhaps TRBD1 (5 bases). V shed 3 bases and J shed 7 bases, with 13 bases lying between them. The germline CDR1 and CDR2 sequences are SGHRS and YFSETQ. The CDR3 has 14 amino acids. The full variable domain, in which reference TRBV5-1 and TRBJ1-4 provide the parts outside the CDR3, is KAGVTQTPRYLIKTRGQQVTLSCSPISGHRSVSWYQQTPGQGLQFLFEYFSETQRNKGNFPGRFSGRQFSNSRSEMNVSTLELGDSALYLCASSSTRRGEKLFFGSGTQLSVL.

The chain carries TRBV7-2 and TRBJ2-7; D may be TRBD1 (7 bases). The germline V gene has CDR1 SGHTA and CDR2 FQGNSA. Trimming took off 1 base at V and 0 bases at J, with 16 bases between the two ends. This CDR3 is 17 amino acids long. In DNA, the CDR3 is TGTGCCAGCAGCTTAGGGTCGGCAGGGGGGCTCTCCTACGAGCAGTACTTC. Translation gives CASSLGSAGGLSYEQYF.

CDR3 protein: CASSPGPGGYEQYF. For the CDR3, the DNA is TGTGCCAGCAGCCCCGGCCCAGGGGGCTACGAGCAGTACTTC. V usage is TRBV5-4 and J usage is TRBJ2-7; the match to TRBD1 covers 7 bases. Trimming at V came to 4 bases and at J to 3 bases, leaving 7 bases not matched to a gene. Per germline, CDR1 SGHNT and CDR2 YYREEE (reference sequence). This CDR3 has 14 residues.

The V gene is TRBV5-6, the J gene TRBJ2-4; D may be TRBD2 (5 bases). This CDR3 has 17 residues. Looked up from germline, CDR1 is SGHDT and CDR2 is YYEEEE. V shed 3 bases and J shed 0 bases, with 16 bases lying between them. This CDR3 is CASSWRLGGLAKNIQYF. The CDR3 DNA reads as TGTGCCAGCAGCTGGAGATTGGGCGGACTAGCCAAAAACATTCAGTACTTC.

In its sample, this clone was seen a few times. The rearrangement joins TRBV6-9 to TRBJ2-5, with TRBD2 as a possible D gene (6 bases). CDR3 size: 13 residues. Trimming took off 5 bases at V and 4 bases at J, with 11 bases between the two ends. Per germline, CDR1 MNHGY and CDR2 SVAAGI. Here the CDR3 reads CASSTVLAETQYF. CDR3 in DNA: TGTGCCAGCAGTACGGTACTAGCAGAGACCCAGTACTTC.

This clone occurred a few times. The genes are TRBV5-1 and TRBJ1-1; D might be TRBD1 (5 bases). Per the germline V gene, CDR1 is SGHRS and CDR2 is YFSETQ. This CDR3 has 14 amino acids. V gave up 0 bases and J gave up 3 bases, with 9 bases separating them. The CDR3 here is CASSLGGGDTEAFF. In DNA, the CDR3 is TGCGCCAGCAGCTTGGGTGGGGGGGACACTGAAGCTTTCTTT.

This clone has more than one count but fewer than ten. The V and J genes are TRBV7-8 and TRBJ2-3; 12 nucleotides align to TRBD2. Germline CDR1 and CDR2: SGHVS and FQNEAQ. The CDR3 runs 16 residues. Losses at the gene ends were 3 bases for V and 3 bases for J; bases not matched to a gene: 4. As DNA, the CDR3 is TGTGCCAGCAGCTTCCCCGGACTAGCGGGAACAGATACGCAGTATTTT. This gives the protein CASSFPGLAGTDTQYF. Full variable domain (missing parts from reference TRBV7-8 and TRBJ2-3): GAGVSQSPRYKVAKRGQDVALRCDPISGHVSLFWYQQALGQGPEFLTYFQNEAQLDKSGLPSDRFFAERPEGSVSTLKIQRTQQEDSAVYLCASSFPGLAGTDTQYFGPGTRLTVL.

The gene calls are TRBV28 and TRBJ2-7; TRBD2 is a possible D gene (5 bases). Germline CDR1 and CDR2: MDHEN and SYDVKM. The CDR3 has 13 residues. With 8 bases removed from V and 4 bases from J, the gap between germline ends came to 15 bases. The CDR3 nucleotides read TGTGCCAGCGGCGGCGGACTGTCATACGAGCAGTACTTC. It specifies CASGGGLSYEQYF.

Written as DNA, the CDR3 is TGTGCCTGGAGCTTCGGGAGAAATGAGCAGTTCTTC. Translating gives CAWSFGRNEQFF. This chain links TRBV30 with TRBJ2-1; perhaps TRBD2 as D (6 bases). Germline assignment: CDR1 GTSNPN and CDR2 SVGIG (reference sequence). V was clipped by 3 bases and J by 7 bases, with 10 bases between them. The CDR3 is made up of 12 amino acids.

The chain is built from TRBV5-1 and TRBJ2-7, with 9 nucleotides matching TRBD2. Trimming took 3 bases from V and 1 from J; bases not matched to a gene: 8. The germline gives CDR1 SGHRS, CDR2 YFSETQ. CDR3 length: 16 residues. CDR3 sequence (DNA): TGCGCCAGCAGCTCCTCAAGCGGGAGGCCTTCCTACGAGCAGTACTTC. Translated: CASSSSSGRPSYEQYF.

The J gene is TRBJ1-5, the V gene TRBV6-6; D is uncertain. Germline CDR1 MNHNY, CDR2 SVGAGI (reference sequence). This CDR3 comprises 13 residues. V dropped 8 bases and J dropped 4 bases, with 12 bases sitting between them. This chain's CDR3 is CASGLPENQPQHF. CDR3 in DNA: TGTGCCAGCGGCCTACCGGAGAATCAGCCCCAGCATTTT.

The chain uses TRBV5-1 and TRBJ1-2; D remains unclear. The CDR3 spans 13 residues. V shed 2 bases and J shed 2 bases, with 7 bases lying between them. Germline assignment: CDR1 SGHRS and CDR2 YFSETQ. The chain's CDR3 is CASSFLDNYGYTF. CDR3 DNA sequence: TGCGCCAGCAGCTTCCTAGACAACTATGGCTACACCTTC.

This clone was detected only a few times. This chain joins TRBV10-3 and TRBJ1-2; TRBD1 agrees at 8 bases. Germline CDR1 ENHRY, CDR2 SYGVKD. The CDR3 contains 12 residues. V shed 8 bases and J 6 bases; nucleotides not matched to a gene: 5. The CDR3 sequence: CAIGQGANGYTF. CDR3 coding DNA: TGTGCCATCGGGCAGGGGGCGAATGGCTACACCTTC.

The chain uses TRBV2 and TRBJ2-7, with 10 bases aligning to TRBD1. Trimming cost V 6 bases and J 4 bases; bases outside gene matches: 9. The CDR3 consists of 15 residues. Germline CDR1 SNHLY, CDR2 FYNNEI. CDR3 residues: CASRTGTGARYEQYF. The CDR3 nucleotides are TGTGCCAGCAGGACCGGGACAGGGGCCAGATACGAGCAGTACTTC.

This chain joins TRBV25-1 and TRBJ1-1, with D unclear. Trimming took 6 bases from V and 0 from J, leaving 11 bases between them. The germline gives CDR1 MGHDK, CDR2 SYGVNS. The CDR3 totals 14 residues. The CDR3 region has the DNA TGTGCCAGCAGGAATGGGAGGATGAACACTGAAGCTTTCTTT. Translated, it gives CASRNGRMNTEAFF.

This rearrangement joins TRBV5-1 to TRBJ1-2, with TRBD1 identical over 8 bases. Germline V CDR1 and CDR2: SGHRS, YFSETQ. The CDR3 has 18 residues. V shed 0 bases and J 6 bases; nucleotides not matched to a gene: 16. The CDR3 reads CASSLDEADRDNSDGYTF. The CDR3 DNA reads TGCGCCAGCAGCTTGGATGAGGCGGACAGGGATAATTCTGATGGCTACACCTTC.

V usage is TRBV5-5 and J usage is TRBJ1-4; maybe TRBD1 (5 bases). This CDR3 is 14 amino acids long. CDR1 and CDR2 (germline): SGHKS, YYEKEE (reference sequence). V was pared by 4 bases and J by 8 bases, with 15 bases between. CDR3 in DNA: TGTGCCAGCAGCAAGCGGGACCTCCGGGAAAAACTGTTTTTT. This sequence encodes CASSKRDLREKLFF.

The rearrangement joins TRBV5-8 to TRBJ1-5; no firm D call. Germline CDR1 and CDR2: SGHTS and YDEGEE. The V end was cut by 0 bases, the J end by 3 bases, with 10 bases between. This CDR3 comprises 15 residues. CDR3 region: CASSLGGFFNQPQHF. In nucleotides, the CDR3 is TGTGCCAGCAGCTTGGGAGGGTTCTTCAATCAGCCCCAGCATTTT.

The chain recombines TRBV7-2 with TRBJ2-5; D is perhaps TRBD2 (6 bases). TRBJ2-7 explains the end of the DNA better; the J call may be wrong. Per germline, CDR1 SGHTA and CDR2 FQGNSA. The CDR3 is made up of 13 amino acids. CDR3: CASSFTGDGEQYF. For the CDR3, the DNA is TGTGCCAGCAGCTTTACGGGAGACGGCGAGCAGTACTTC.

This clone was picked up one time. V and J are TRBV7-9 and TRBJ2-3; TRBD1 aligns across 7 bases. Trimming took 5 bases from V and 6 from J; bases not matched to a gene: 8. The length of the CDR3 is 14 residues. The germline gives CDR1 SEHNR, CDR2 FQNEAQ (reference sequence). DNA of the CDR3: TGTGCCAGCAGCCTACAGGGGATTAGGGATACGCAGTATTTT. This sequence encodes CASSLQGIRDTQYF.